A selection of T cell receptor beta chains follows, all from one sample in a study of blood T cell repertoires in COVID-19. Only in-frame clones appear in the TCRdb table, and some are missing; sequencing was by immunoSEQ multiplex PCR. The top ten hold about a fifth of the sample, which has about 180,000 clones, 80% to 90% seen once. The sample comprised peripheral blood. All receptors come from a man aged 65 to 79 with active or convalescent COVID-19. Each CDR3 is given with its conserved first and last residue. Fields, in order: clone size, J gene, D gene, V gene, CDR3 DNA, CDR3 protein. D genes are given only for firm matches. Size is stated for part of the rows, as once, few or many counts, or as a class when the clone is expanded.

>once|TRBJ2-3|TRBD2|TRBV5-4
TGTGCCAGCAGCTTGAGGGTTGTAGCGGGAGAAGATACGCAGTATTTT
CASSLRVVAGEDTQYF
>once|TRBJ2-7|NA|TRBV28
TGTGCCAGCAGCTTGGTAAGCGGTCCCTACGAGCAGTACTTC
CASSLVSGPYEQYF
>NA|TRBJ1-1|TRBD1|TRBV15
TGTGCCACCAGCAGAGCAGGGGGCGAGACTGAAGCTTTCTTT
CATSRAGGETEAFF
>once|TRBJ2-7|NA|TRBV15
TGTGCCACCAGCAGAGATGGGGGGAACTACGAGCAGTACTTC
CATSRDGGNYEQYF
>NA|TRBJ2-6|NA|TRBV19
TGTGCCAGTGGCCAAACAGGGTCTTCTGGGGCCAACGTCCTGACTTTC
CASGQTGSSGANVLTF
>NA|TRBJ1-3|NA|TRBV6-1
TGTGCCAGCAGTGAGTGGTCGGGCAGGGGATTATCCGGAAACACCATATATTTT
CASSEWSGRGLSGNTIYF
>NA|TRBJ2-2|NA|TRBV7-3
TGTGCCAGCAGCTTACGTCCCCTTCTCGAATCGGACACCGGGGAGCTGTTTTTT
CASSLRPLLESDTGELFF
>NA|TRBJ1-2|NA|TRBV6-1
TGTGCCAGCAGTGAACAGTGGCAGAACTATGGCTACACCTTC
CASSEQWQNYGYTF
>NA|TRBJ1-1|TRBD1|TRBV5-4
TGTGCCAGCAGCTTGGGACAGGGAAGAGCTGAAGCTTTCTTT
CASSLGQGRAEAFF
>NA|TRBJ2-7|TRBD2|TRBV11-2
TGTGCCAGCAGCTTACGGGGCTCTGCGCGGGGGATCTCCTACGAGCAGTACTTC
CASSLRGSARGISYEQYF
>NA|TRBJ2-7|TRBD2|TRBV7-9
TGTGCCAGCAGCTTAACTAGCGAGTACGAGCAGTACTTC
CASSLTSEYEQYF
>NA|TRBJ2-3|TRBD2|TRBV6-2/TRBV6-3
TGTGCCAGCAGCCAGGGACTAGCGGGAGTGTCAGATACGCAGTATTTT
CASSQGLAGVSDTQYF
>NA|TRBJ1-4|NA|TRBV6-5
TGTGCCAGCAGTAAAAATCAAGAAAAACTGTTTTTT
CASSKNQEKLFF
>NA|TRBJ2-5|TRBD2|TRBV24-1
TGTGCCACCGCCCCCCCTATAGCGGGAGGGCAAGAGACCCAGTACTTC
CATAPPIAGGQETQYF
>NA|TRBJ1-5|NA|TRBV19
TGTGCCAGTAGTACTTTTTGGGCAGGGGTTAATCAGCCCCAGCATTTT
CASSTFWAGVNQPQHF